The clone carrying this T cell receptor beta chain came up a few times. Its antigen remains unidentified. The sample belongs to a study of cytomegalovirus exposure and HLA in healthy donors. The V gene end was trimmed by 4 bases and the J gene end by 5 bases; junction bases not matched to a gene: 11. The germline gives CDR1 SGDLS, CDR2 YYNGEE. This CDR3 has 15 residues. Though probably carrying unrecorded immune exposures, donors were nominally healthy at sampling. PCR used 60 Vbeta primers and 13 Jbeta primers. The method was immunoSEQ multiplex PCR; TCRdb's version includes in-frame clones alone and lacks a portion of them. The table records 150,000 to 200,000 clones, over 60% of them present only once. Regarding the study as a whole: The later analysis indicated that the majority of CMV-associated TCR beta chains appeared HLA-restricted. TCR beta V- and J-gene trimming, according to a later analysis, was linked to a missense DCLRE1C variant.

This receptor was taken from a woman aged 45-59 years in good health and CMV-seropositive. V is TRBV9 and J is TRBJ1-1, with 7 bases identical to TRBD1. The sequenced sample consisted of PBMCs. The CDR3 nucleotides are TGTGCCAGCAGCTCCAACGGACAGGCGGAGACTGAAGCTTTCTTT. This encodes CASSSNGQAETEAFF.